Listed below are T cell receptor beta chains from one sample, sequenced in a study of patients and donors after allogeneic stem cell transplantation. MiXCR was run by TCRdb on the RT-PCR reads, yielding one entry per CDR3 protein. Of some 880,000 distinct CDR3 sequences listed, approximately 18% are singletons. Specimen: blood, either unsorted or a sorted T cell fraction (not recorded which). The receptors stem from a human donor who was either an allogeneic HSCT recipient or a stem cell or donor lymphocyte infusion donor (not recorded which). It is not recorded whose cells these are; they may come from a transplant donor. Both conserved end residues are part of each CDR3. A D gene is named only where the DNA matches it firmly. For some rows the clone size is stated as once, few or many, or as a class when expanded; others skip it.

-,TRBD1,TRBV18,TRBJ1-5,CASSTDRAQPQHF,TGTGCCAGCTCAACGGACAGGGCTCAGCCCCAGCATTTT
-,-,TRBV7-8,TRBJ1-2,CASSFARDYGYTF,TGTGCCAGCAGCTTTGCGAGAGACTATGGCTACACCTTC
-,TRBD1,TRBV13,TRBJ2-2,CASSLEPGGLDTGELFF,TGTGCCAGCAGCTTAGAGCCAGGGGGCCTGGACACCGGGGAGCTGTTTTTT
-,-,TRBV21-1,TRBJ1-3,CASSNGLTQENTIYF,TGTGCCAGCAGCAACGGACTGACCCAGGAAAACACCATATATTTT
-,-,TRBV6-2/TRBV6-3,TRBJ2-7,CASSHVGPYEQYF,TGTGCCAGCAGCCACGTAGGGCCTTACGAGCAGTACTTC
few,-,TRBV24-1,TRBJ2-4,CATSDLIGRERYF,TGTGCCACCAGTGATTTGATTGGCAGGGAGCGGTACTTC
many,-,TRBV5-1,TRBJ1-3,CASSLAGASGNTIYF,TGCGCCAGCAGCTTGGCCGGAGCCTCTGGAAACACCATATATTTT
-,-,TRBV11-2,TRBJ2-3,CASIPIRTGWSKGTDTQYF,TGTGCCAGCATCCCTATTAGAACAGGCTGGAGTAAGGGCACAGATACGCAGTATTTT
few,-,TRBV24-1,TRBJ2-1,CATSDLASGFSGMNEQFF,TGTGCCACCAGTGATTTGGCCTCAGGTTTTTCGGGGATGAATGAGCAGTTCTTC
many,-,TRBV10-3,TRBJ1-2,CAISEQGPRYYGYTF,TGTGCCATCAGTGAGCAGGGGCCGAGGTACTATGGCTACACCTTC
-,TRBD2,TRBV4-1,TRBJ2-5,CASSQENGRALETQYF,TGCGCCAGCAGCCAAGAAAACGGGAGGGCCTTGGAGACCCAGTACTTC
-,TRBD2,TRBV9,TRBJ2-7,CASSVGGRAVKDYEQYF,TGTGCCAGCAGCGTAGGTGGGAGGGCGGTCAAGGACTACGAGCAGTACTTC
-,-,TRBV6-1,TRBJ1-1,CASSIDLNAEAFF,TGTGCCAGCAGCATAGACCTAAACGCTGAAGCTTTCTTT
few,-,TRBV7-9,TRBJ1-2,CAVVRQNYGYTF,TGTGCCGTAGTCCGGCAGAACTATGGCTACACCTTC
-,-,TRBV7-9,TRBJ2-3,CASSLTSGGPSTDTQYF,TGTGCCAGCAGCTTAACCTCAGGCGGTCCGAGCACAGATACGCAGTATTTT
few,TRBD1,TRBV28,TRBJ1-4,CASSLGTGRTNEKLFF,TGTGCCAGCAGTTTGGGGACAGGGAGGACTAATGAAAAACTGTTTTTT
few,-,TRBV30,TRBJ2-1,CAWSVKVTRWNEQFF,TGTGCCTGGAGTGTAAAAGTGACTAGGTGGAATGAGCAGTTCTTC
-,-,TRBV19,TRBJ1-1,CASSTRQTEAFF,TGTGCCAGTAGTACTCGACAGACTGAAGCTTTCTTT